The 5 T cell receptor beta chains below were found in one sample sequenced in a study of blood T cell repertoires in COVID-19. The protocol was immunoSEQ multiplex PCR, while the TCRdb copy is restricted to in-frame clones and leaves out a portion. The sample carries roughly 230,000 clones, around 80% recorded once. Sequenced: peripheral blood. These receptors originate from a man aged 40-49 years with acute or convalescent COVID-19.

As DNA, the CDR3 is TGTGCCAGCAGCTCAAGGACAGGGACCTACGAGCAGTACTTC. It specifies CASSSRTGTYEQYF. The V call is TRBV7-9, the J call TRBJ2-7; 8 positions agree with TRBD1. Germline CDR1 and CDR2: SEHNR and FQNEAQ (reference sequence). This CDR3 comprises 14 residues. The junction had 4 bases not matched to a gene; V was cut back by 4 bases and J by 2 bases.

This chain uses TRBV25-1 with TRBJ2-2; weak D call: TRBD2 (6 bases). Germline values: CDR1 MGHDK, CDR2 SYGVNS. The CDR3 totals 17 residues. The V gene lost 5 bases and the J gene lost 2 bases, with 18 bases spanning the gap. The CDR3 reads CASSSMAGQANTGELFF. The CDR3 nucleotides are TGTGCCAGCAGTTCAATGGCGGGGCAGGCCAACACCGGGGAGCTGTTTTTT.

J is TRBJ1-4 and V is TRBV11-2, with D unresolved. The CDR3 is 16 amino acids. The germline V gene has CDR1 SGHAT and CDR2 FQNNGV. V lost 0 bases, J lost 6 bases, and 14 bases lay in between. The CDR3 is CASSLEAGQRHEKLFF. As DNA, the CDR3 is TGTGCCAGCAGCTTAGAAGCGGGCCAACGGCATGAAAAACTGTTTTTT. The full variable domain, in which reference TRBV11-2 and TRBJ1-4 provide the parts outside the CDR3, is EAGVAQSPRYKIIEKRQSVAFWCNPISGHATLYWYQQILGQGPKLLIQFQNNGVVDDSQLPKDRFSAERLKGVDSTLKIQPAKLEDSAVYLCASSLEAGQRHEKLFFGSGTQLSVL.

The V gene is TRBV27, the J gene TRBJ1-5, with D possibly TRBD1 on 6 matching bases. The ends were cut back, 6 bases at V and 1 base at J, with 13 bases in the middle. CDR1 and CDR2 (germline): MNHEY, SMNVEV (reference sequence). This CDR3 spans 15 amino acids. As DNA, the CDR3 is TGTGCCAGCAGCCCGGGACAAGCAAGCAATCAGCCCCAGCATTTT. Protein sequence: CASSPGQASNQPQHF.

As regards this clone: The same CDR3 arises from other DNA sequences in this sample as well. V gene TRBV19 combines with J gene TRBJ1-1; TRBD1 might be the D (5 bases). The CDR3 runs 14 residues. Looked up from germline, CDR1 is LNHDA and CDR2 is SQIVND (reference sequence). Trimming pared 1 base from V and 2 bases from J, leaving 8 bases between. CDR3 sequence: CASSIGQRNTEAFF. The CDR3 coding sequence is TGTGCCAGTAGTATAGGACAGAGAAACACTGAAGCTTTCTTT.